The T cell receptor beta chain under discussion was sequenced for a study of cytomegalovirus exposure and HLA in healthy donors. Background on the study: A data release that came early held approximately 85 million unique TCRs from HLA-typed donors.

Worth noting for this clone: The antigen is unknown.

CDR1 is MNHEY and CDR2 is SMNVEV in the germline V gene (reference sequence). This CDR3 has 14 amino acids. V was trimmed by 4 bases and J by 6 bases, leaving 13 bases between them. With 60 Vbeta and 13 Jbeta primers, the PCR was carried out. Profiled with immunoSEQ multiplex PCR; TCRdb holds only in-frame clones, not every one. Here the sample spans about 120,000 clones, around 72% being singletons. Findings and caveats of the study: A later analysis by the authors found several of the most significant clusters apparently linked to common viral pathogens.

The chain has TRBV27 and TRBJ2-1, with D possibly matching TRBD2 (5 bases). Sequences were obtained from PBMCs. This TCR was sampled from a middle-aged woman in good health and CMV-seropositive. CDR3 loop: CASSSRLTFNEQFF. DNA for the CDR3: TGTGCCAGCAGTTCGAGACTAACCTTCAATGAGCAGTTCTTC.